Included here is one T cell receptor (beta chain) sequence, with context. This entry comes from a study of blood T cells in healthy people across ages. Germline loops: CDR1 SNHLY, CDR2 FYNNEI. This CDR3 has 14 residues. The junction had 8 bases not matched to a gene; V was cut back by 6 bases and J by 4 bases. The second PCR ran roughly 6 to 11 cycles with a sample-barcoded 5' primer and J-beta primers. TCRdb analysed the 5' RACE reads with MiXCR anew, one entry per CDR3 protein. The sample shows 700,000 to 800,000 distinct CDR3 sequences, roughly 45% of them seen only once. Sample: blood. The TCR sequence derives from a woman aged 55-75 years in good health. The rearrangement uses TRBV2 and TRBJ2-5; TRBD1 aligns across 7 bases. CDR3 sequence: CASRNQGDRETQYF. The CDR3 coding sequence is TGTGCCAGCAGGAATCAGGGGGATCGAGAGACCCAGTACTTC.